This T cell receptor beta chain was identified during a study of T cells in Graves' hyperthyroidism and ophthalmopathy. The CDR3 spans 14 residues. Germline values: CDR1 DFQATT, CDR2 SNEGSKA (reference sequence). The ends lost 5 bases at V and 2 bases at J; junction bases unmatched: 5. Researchers took RNA transcripts and amplified the TCR beta CDR3 regions from them. HTBI primers were used for first-round RT-PCR of the TCR CDR3. One entry per CDR3 protein, called by TCRdb with MiXCR from the multiplex PCR reads. This table has 700,000 to 850,000 distinct CDR3 sequences, under 45% appearing once. Clinicians diagnosed patients from clinical symptoms, serum thyroxine and TRAb, thyroid ultrasound and orbital computed tomography. Many counts were recorded for this clonotype.

The clonotype was recovered from a middle-aged woman with Graves' hyperthyroidism. The chain combines TRBV20-1 with TRBJ1-5; 8 nucleotides match TRBD1. What was sequenced was blood. The CDR3 sequence is CSAGPGQGNQPQHF. CDR3 coding DNA: TGCAGTGCTGGCCCGGGACAGGGCAATCAGCCCCAGCATTTT.